The subject of this entry is one T cell receptor beta chain. In the original analysis: Reference gene primer amplification in the assay estimated nucleated cell counts. Clones were sequenced by immunoSEQ multiplex PCR, and TCRdb holds only the in-frame ones, with some missing. For V, J and clone size, that table is used; D and trimming come from the DNA. The sample records around 170,000 clones, about 86% being singletons. The CDR3 consists of 16 residues. The germline gives CDR1 SGHTA, CDR2 FQGNSA. With V trimmed by 1 base and J by 5 bases, 10 bases remained unmatched. This record comes from a study of blood T cell repertoires in COVID-19. For the study at large: COVID-19 samples, acute and convalescent, were from the United States, Italy and Spain. PBMCs, B-cell-depleted T cells, or T cells were the source of the cDNA or gDNA that made up the material.

The sequence was obtained from a man aged 25 to 40 with active or convalescent COVID-19. The sequenced material came from peripheral blood. The V call is TRBV7-2, the J call TRBJ1-2; TRBD1 matches at 7 bases. CDR3 region: CASSLVPGQTSYGYTF. In DNA form, the CDR3 reads TGTGCCAGCAGCTTAGTCCCGGGACAGACCAGTTATGGCTACACCTTC.